This is a list of T cell receptor beta chains from one sample in a study of shared clonotypes between healthy human individuals. Sequencing used immunoSEQ multiplex PCR; TCRdb keeps in-frame clones, though not all of them. The sample includes about 2.1 million clones, 93% of them seen just once. The sample consisted of naive CD8+ T cells from PBMCs. The receptor set was obtained from a man in his late teens or twenties in good health. Some clones in this sample may be carry-over from other donors' samples. Both conserved end residues are part of each CDR3. D genes are given only for firm matches. Size values are once, few and many counts, or a class for expanded clones, and some rows have none.

clone size,J gene,D gene,V gene,CDR3 protein,CDR3 DNA
NA,TRBJ2-7,NA,TRBV12-2,CASRLNRLAGVYEQYF,TGTGCAAGTCGCTTAAACAGACTAGCGGGAGTCTACGAGCAGTACTTC
NA,TRBJ2-5,NA,TRBV7-3,CASSLGGSAETQYF,TGTGCCAGCAGCTTAGGAGGGAGTGCGGAGACCCAGTACTTC
NA,TRBJ2-3,NA,TRBV4-1,CASSQDTITDTQYF,TGCGCCAGCAGCCAAGATACAATCACAGATACGCAGTATTTT
NA,TRBJ2-7,TRBD1,TRBV5-4,CASSLAQGQLTYEQYF,TGTGCCAGCAGCTTGGCTCAGGGACAGCTAACCTACGAGCAGTACTTC
NA,TRBJ1-1,NA,TRBV5-1,CASSHNQQGPTEAFF,TGCGCCAGCAGCCACAACCAACAAGGACCCACTGAAGCTTTCTTT
NA,TRBJ1-4,TRBD1,TRBV30,CAWSTGAYNEKLFF,TGTGCCTGGAGTACAGGGGCCTATAATGAAAAACTGTTTTTT
NA,TRBJ2-2,NA,TRBV12-5,CASGLSNTGELFF,TGTGCTAGTGGTTTGAGTAACACCGGGGAGCTGTTTTTT
NA,TRBJ1-1,NA,TRBV28,CASSFEEGTEAFF,TGTGCCAGCAGTTTTGAAGAGGGTACTGAAGCTTTCTTT
NA,TRBJ2-1,TRBD2,TRBV7-3,CASGLAGSLNNEQFF,TGTGCCAGCGGACTAGCGGGATCTTTGAACAATGAGCAGTTCTTC
NA,TRBJ2-3,TRBD2,TRBV4-3,CASSQGLAGGPDTQYF,TGCGCCAGCAGCCAAGGGCTAGCGGGAGGGCCAGATACGCAGTATTTT
NA,TRBJ2-7,NA,TRBV11-2,CASSGGSTGYEQYF,TGTGCCAGCAGCGGGGGCTCGACTGGCTACGAGCAGTACTTC
NA,TRBJ2-7,NA,TRBV28,CASSFTRDEQYF,TGTGCCAGCAGCTTTACGAGGGACGAGCAGTACTTC
NA,TRBJ1-5,TRBD1,TRBV5-5,CASSAGQGARDQPQHF,TGTGCCAGCAGCGCGGGGCAGGGGGCGCGGGATCAGCCCCAGCATTTT
NA,TRBJ1-6,NA,TRBV27,CASSFGGVGNSPLHF,TGTGCCAGCAGTTTTGGGGGGGTTGGAAATTCACCCCTCCACTTT
NA,TRBJ2-1,NA,TRBV28,CASSFGPDNEQFF,TGTGCCAGCAGTTTCGGACCCGACAATGAGCAGTTCTTC
NA,TRBJ2-1,NA,TRBV11-2,CASSPLRGRGENYNEQFF,TGTGCCAGCAGCCCACTCCGGGGCAGGGGGGAAAATTACAATGAGCAGTTCTTC
NA,TRBJ1-1,NA,TRBV27,CASIPRAGYEAFF,TGTGCCAGCATCCCGAGGGCGGGTTATGAAGCTTTCTTT
NA,TRBJ2-7,NA,TRBV27,CASSFSVGARTYEQYF,TGTGCCAGCAGTTTTAGCGTTGGAGCGAGGACCTACGAGCAGTACTTC
few,TRBJ2-7,NA,TRBV9,CASSVGLGSYEQYF,TGTGCCAGCAGCGTAGGTTTAGGCTCCTACGAGCAGTACTTC
NA,TRBJ1-3,NA,TRBV29-1,CSVVFGGPGNTIYF,TGCAGCGTTGTGTTCGGAGGTCCTGGAAACACCATATATTTT
NA,TRBJ2-7,TRBD2,TRBV27,CASSLAGSYEQYF,TGTGCCAGCAGCCTAGCGGGATCCTACGAGCAGTACTTC
NA,TRBJ2-7,TRBD2,TRBV6-1,CASSAIWSGNYEQYF,TGTGCCAGCAGCGCAATTTGGAGCGGGAACTACGAGCAGTACTTC
once,TRBJ1-6,NA,TRBV7-9,CASSLPDSSYNSPLHF,TGTGCCAGCAGCTTACCGGACAGCTCCTATAATTCACCCCTCCACTTT
NA,TRBJ1-3,NA,TRBV21-1,CASSKEVVRLSGNTIYF,TGTGCCAGCAGCAAAGAGGTGGTGCGCCTCTCTGGAAACACCATATATTTT
NA,TRBJ2-7,NA,TRBV5-1,CASSPGDSSYEQYF,TGCGCCAGCAGCCCCGGAGACAGCTCCTACGAGCAGTACTTC
once,TRBJ1-5,NA,TRBV7-9,CASSLTPLTGVADQPQHF,TGTGCCAGCAGCTTAACACCACTAACCGGGGTTGCGGATCAGCCCCAGCATTTT
NA,TRBJ2-1,TRBD2,TRBV4-3,CASSQDLLAGASYNEQFF,TGCGCCAGCAGCCAAGATCTGCTGGCGGGAGCTTCTTACAATGAGCAGTTCTTC
NA,TRBJ1-3,NA,TRBV7-6,CASSLLGTGNTIYF,TGTGCCAGCAGCTTATTGGGGACTGGAAACACCATATATTTT
NA,TRBJ1-4,NA,TRBV4-3,CASSQTSATNEKLFF,TGCGCCAGCAGCCAAACAAGTGCAACTAATGAAAAACTGTTTTTT
NA,TRBJ2-3,TRBD1,TRBV4-3,CASSPRDRGTDTQYF,TGCGCCAGCAGCCCTCGGGACAGGGGCACAGATACGCAGTATTTT
once,TRBJ1-4,TRBD1,TRBV11-2,CASSLMTGANEKLFF,TGTGCCAGCAGCCTCATGACAGGGGCTAATGAAAAACTGTTTTTT
NA,TRBJ2-5,TRBD2,TRBV15,CATSRGTSGAGAQETQYF,TGTGCCACCAGCAGAGGGACCTCCGGCGCGGGAGCGCAAGAGACCCAGTACTTC
NA,TRBJ1-4,NA,TRBV10-3,CAISPQGQGQTNEKLFF,TGTGCCATCTCGCCTCAGGGGCAGGGGCAGACTAATGAAAAACTGTTTTTT
NA,TRBJ1-2,NA,TRBV29-1,CSAMDSYGYTF,TGCAGCGCCATGGACAGCTATGGCTACACCTTC
NA,TRBJ2-1,NA,TRBV7-8,CASSSRPGSYNEQFF,TGTGCCAGCAGCTCTCGTCCGGGGTCCTACAATGAGCAGTTCTTC
NA,TRBJ2-3,NA,TRBV6-6,CASSPGGLGLDTQYF,TGTGCCAGCAGCCCAGGGGGTTTGGGACTAGATACGCAGTATTTT
NA,TRBJ2-7,TRBD2,TRBV7-9,CASSRGTSGTYEQYF,TGTGCCAGCAGCCGAGGGACTAGCGGGACCTACGAGCAGTACTTC
NA,TRBJ2-3,NA,TRBV27,CASSSFVGDTQYF,TGTGCCAGCAGTTCCTTTGTGGGCGATACGCAGTATTTT
NA,TRBJ2-1,NA,TRBV12-5,CASGLLILGAGTYNEQFF,TGTGCTAGTGGTTTGCTCATCCTCGGGGCAGGGACTTACAATGAGCAGTTCTTC
NA,TRBJ2-1,NA,TRBV27,CASSFLPLRSSYNEQFF,TGTGCCAGCAGTTTCTTGCCCCTCAGGAGCTCCTACAATGAGCAGTTCTTC
NA,TRBJ2-3,TRBD2,TRBV29-1,CSDGLAGTTDTQYF,TGCAGCGACGGACTAGCGGGGACCACAGATACGCAGTATTTT